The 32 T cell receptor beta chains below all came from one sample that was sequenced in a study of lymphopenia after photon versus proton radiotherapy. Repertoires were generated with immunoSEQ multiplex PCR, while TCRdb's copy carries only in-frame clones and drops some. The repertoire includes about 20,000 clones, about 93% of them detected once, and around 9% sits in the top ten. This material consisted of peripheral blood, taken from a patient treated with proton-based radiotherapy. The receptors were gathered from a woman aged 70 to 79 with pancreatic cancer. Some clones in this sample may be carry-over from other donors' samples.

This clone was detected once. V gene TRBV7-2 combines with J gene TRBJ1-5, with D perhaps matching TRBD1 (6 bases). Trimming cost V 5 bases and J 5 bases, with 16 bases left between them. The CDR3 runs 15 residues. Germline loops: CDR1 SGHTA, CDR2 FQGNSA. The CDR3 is CASSPSTGSDQPQHF. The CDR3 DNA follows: TGTGCCAGCAGCCCCTCTACAGGGTCTGATCAGCCCCAGCATTTT.

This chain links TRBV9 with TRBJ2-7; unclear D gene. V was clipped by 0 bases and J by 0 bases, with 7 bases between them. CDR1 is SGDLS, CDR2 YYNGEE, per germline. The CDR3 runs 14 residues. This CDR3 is CASSVGAPSYEQYF. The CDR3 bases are TGTGCCAGCAGCGTAGGGGCACCCTCCTACGAGCAGTACTTC.

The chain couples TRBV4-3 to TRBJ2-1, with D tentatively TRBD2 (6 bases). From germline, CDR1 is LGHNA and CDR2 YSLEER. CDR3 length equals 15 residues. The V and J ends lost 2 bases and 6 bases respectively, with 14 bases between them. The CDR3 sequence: CASSQLGGAVNEQFF. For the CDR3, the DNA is TGCGCCAGCAGCCAATTGGGGGGAGCTGTCAATGAGCAGTTCTTC.

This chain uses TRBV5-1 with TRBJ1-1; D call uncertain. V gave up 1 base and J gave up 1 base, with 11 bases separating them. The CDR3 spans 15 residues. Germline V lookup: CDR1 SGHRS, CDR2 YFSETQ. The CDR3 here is CASSLLNSPNTEAFF. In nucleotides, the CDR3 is TGCGCCAGCAGCTTGTTAAATAGCCCGAACACTGAAGCTTTCTTT.

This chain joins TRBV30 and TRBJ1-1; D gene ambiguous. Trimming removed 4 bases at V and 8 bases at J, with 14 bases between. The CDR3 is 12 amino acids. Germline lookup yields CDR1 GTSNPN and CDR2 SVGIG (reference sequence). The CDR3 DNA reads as TGTGCCTGGACCTATCTGTCCTACGAAGCTTTCTTT. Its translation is CAWTYLSYEAFF.

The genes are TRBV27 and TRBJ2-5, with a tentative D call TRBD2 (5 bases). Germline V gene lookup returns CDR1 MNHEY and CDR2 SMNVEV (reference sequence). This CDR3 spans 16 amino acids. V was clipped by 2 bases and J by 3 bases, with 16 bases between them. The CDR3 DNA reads TGTGCCAGCAGTTTAAGACAAGGTACTAGGGAAGAGACCCAGTACTTC. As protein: CASSLRQGTREETQYF.

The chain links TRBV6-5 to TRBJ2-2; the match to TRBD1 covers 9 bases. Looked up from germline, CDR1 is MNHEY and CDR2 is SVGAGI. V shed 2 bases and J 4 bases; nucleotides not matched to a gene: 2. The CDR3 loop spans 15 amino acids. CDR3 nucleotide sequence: TGTGCCAGCAGTTACCGGGACAGGGCCACCGGGGAGCTGTTTTTT. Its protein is CASSYRDRATGELFF.

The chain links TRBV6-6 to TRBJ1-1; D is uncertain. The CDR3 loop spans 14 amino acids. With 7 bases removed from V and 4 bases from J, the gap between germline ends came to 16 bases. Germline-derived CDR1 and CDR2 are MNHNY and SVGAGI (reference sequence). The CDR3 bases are TGTGCCAGCACCCCCATTGGGCTGAGCACTGAAGCTTTCTTT. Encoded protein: CASTPIGLSTEAFF.

The CDR3 sequence is CASSGDRRDFDYGYTF. In DNA, the CDR3 is TGTGCCAGTAGTGGGGACAGGCGCGATTTCGACTATGGCTACACCTTC. This sequence joins TRBV19 and TRBJ1-2; TRBD1 matches at 8 bases. The J segment lost 3 bases and the V segment lost 5 bases, leaving 11 bases of the junction unmatched. The CDR3 has 16 amino acids. The germline gives CDR1 LNHDA, CDR2 SQIVND (reference sequence).

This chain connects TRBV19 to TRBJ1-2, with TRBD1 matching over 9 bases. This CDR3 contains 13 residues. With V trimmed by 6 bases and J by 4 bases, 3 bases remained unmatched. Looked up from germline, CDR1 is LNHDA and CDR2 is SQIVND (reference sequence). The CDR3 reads CASSRDRAYGYTF. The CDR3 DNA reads TGTGCCAGTAGCCGGGACAGGGCCTATGGCTACACCTTC. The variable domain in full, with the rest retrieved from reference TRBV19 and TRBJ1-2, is DGGITQSPKYLFRKEGQNVTLSCEQNLNHDAMYWYRQDPGQGLRLIYYSQIVNDFQKGDIAEGYSVSREKKESFPLTVTSAQKNPTAFYLCASSRDRAYGYTFGSGTRLTVV.

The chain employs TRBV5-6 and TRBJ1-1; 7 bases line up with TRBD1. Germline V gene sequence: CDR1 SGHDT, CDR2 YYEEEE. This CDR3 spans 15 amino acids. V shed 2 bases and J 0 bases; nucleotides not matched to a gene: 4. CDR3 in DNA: TGTGCCAGCAGCTTATACAGGGGAATGAACACTGAAGCTTTCTTT. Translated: CASSLYRGMNTEAFF.

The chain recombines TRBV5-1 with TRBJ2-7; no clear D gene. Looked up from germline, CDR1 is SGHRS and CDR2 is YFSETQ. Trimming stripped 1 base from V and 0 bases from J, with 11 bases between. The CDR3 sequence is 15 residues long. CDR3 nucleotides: TGCGCCAGCAGCTTGAACTCGCACGGCTCCTACGAGCAGTACTTC. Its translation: CASSLNSHGSYEQYF. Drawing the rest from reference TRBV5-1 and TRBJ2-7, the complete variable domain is KAGVTQTPRYLIKTRGQQVTLSCSPISGHRSVSWYQQTPGQGLQFLFEYFSETQRNKGNFPGRFSGRQFSNSRSEMNVSTLELGDSALYLCASSLNSHGSYEQYFGPGTRLTVT.

CDR3 DNA sequence: TGTGCCAGCAGCTTGGTCGGGACAGGCTACGAGCAGTACTTC. Translating it yields CASSLVGTGYEQYF. V usage is TRBV5-4 and J usage is TRBJ2-7, with 8 bases fitting TRBD1. V trimming: 0 bases; J trimming: 3 bases; junction bases outside the gene matches: 2. The CDR3 runs to 14 residues. Germline V gives CDR1 SGHNT, CDR2 YYREEE (reference sequence).

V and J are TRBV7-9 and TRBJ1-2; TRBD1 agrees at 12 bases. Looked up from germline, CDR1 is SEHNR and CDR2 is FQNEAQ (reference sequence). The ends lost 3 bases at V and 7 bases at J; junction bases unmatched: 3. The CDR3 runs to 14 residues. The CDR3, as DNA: TGTGCCAGCAGCTTGGGGACAGGGGGCTTTGGCTACACCTTC. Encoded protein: CASSLGTGGFGYTF. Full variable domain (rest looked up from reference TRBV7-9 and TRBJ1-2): DTGVSQNPRHKITKRGQNVTFRCDPISEHNRLYWYRQTLGQGPEFLTYFQNEAQLEKSRLLSDRFSAERPKGSFSTLEIQRTEQGDSAMYLCASSLGTGGFGYTFGSGTRLTVV.

CDR3 nucleotides: TGCGCCAGCAGCCCGGGGGAATCCAAAAACATTCAGTACTTC. Encoded protein: CASSPGESKNIQYF. The V call is TRBV5-1, the J call TRBJ2-4; the D gene is possibly TRBD2 (6 bases). The CDR3 covers 14 residues. The germline V gene encodes CDR1 SGHRS and CDR2 YFSETQ. V lost 4 bases, J lost 2 bases, and 10 bases lay in between.

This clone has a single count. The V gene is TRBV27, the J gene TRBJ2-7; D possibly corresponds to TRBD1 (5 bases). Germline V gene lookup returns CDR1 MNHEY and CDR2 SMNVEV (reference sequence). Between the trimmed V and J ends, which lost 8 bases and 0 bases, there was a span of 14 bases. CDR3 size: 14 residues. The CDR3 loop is CASSRTLTSYEQYF. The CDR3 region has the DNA TGTGCCAGCTCCCGGACATTGACCTCCTACGAGCAGTACTTC.

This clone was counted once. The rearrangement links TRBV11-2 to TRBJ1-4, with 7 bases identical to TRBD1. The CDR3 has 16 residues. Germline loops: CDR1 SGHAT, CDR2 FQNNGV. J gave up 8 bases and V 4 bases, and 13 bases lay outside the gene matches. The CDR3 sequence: CASSSRDSPLWEKLFF. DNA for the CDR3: TGTGCCAGCAGCTCTCGGGACAGCCCTTTGTGGGAAAAACTGTTTTTT.

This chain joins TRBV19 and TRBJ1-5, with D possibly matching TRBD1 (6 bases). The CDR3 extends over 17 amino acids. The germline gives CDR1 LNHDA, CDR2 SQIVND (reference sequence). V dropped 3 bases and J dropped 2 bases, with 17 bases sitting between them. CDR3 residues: CASSIEGGVSGNQPQHF. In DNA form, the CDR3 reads TGTGCCAGTAGTATTGAGGGGGGGGTTTCTGGCAATCAGCCCCAGCATTTT.

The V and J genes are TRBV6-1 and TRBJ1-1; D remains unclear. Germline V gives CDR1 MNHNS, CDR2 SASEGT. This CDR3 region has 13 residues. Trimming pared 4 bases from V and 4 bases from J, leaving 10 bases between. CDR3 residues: CASSAEGTTEAFF. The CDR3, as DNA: TGTGCCAGCAGTGCCGAAGGCACCACTGAAGCTTTCTTT.

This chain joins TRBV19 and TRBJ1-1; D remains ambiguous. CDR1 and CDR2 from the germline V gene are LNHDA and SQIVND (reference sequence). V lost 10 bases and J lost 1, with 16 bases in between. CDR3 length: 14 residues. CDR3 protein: CATYRSGGNTEAFF. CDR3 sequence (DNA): TGTGCCACCTACCGATCAGGAGGGAACACTGAAGCTTTCTTT.

The CDR3 nucleotides read TGCGCCAGCAGCCCGGCCCGCGGGAGCAAAGAGACCCAGTACTTC. Protein sequence: CASSPARGSKETQYF. V and J are TRBV5-1 and TRBJ2-5; TRBD2 aligns across 7 bases. CDR1 and CDR2 from the germline V gene are SGHRS and YFSETQ. CDR3 size: 15 residues. V was pared by 4 bases and J by 3 bases, with 9 bases of the junction left unmatched.

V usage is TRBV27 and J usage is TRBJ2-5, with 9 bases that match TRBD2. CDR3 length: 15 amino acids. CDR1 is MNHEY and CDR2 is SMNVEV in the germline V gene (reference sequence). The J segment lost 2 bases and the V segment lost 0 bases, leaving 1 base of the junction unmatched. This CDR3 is CASSLSTSGQETQYF. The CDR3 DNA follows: TGTGCCAGCAGTTTATCGACTAGCGGTCAAGAGACCCAGTACTTC.

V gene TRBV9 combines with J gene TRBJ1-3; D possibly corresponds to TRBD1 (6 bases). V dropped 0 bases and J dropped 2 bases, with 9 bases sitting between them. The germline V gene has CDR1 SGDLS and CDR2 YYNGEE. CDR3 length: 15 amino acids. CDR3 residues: CASSVAWGPGNTIYF. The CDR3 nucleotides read TGTGCCAGCAGCGTAGCCTGGGGGCCTGGAAACACCATATATTTT. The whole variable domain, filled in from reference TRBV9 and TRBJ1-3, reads DSGVTQTPKHLITATGQRVTLRCSPRSGDLSVYWYQQSLDQGLQFLIQYYNGEERAKGNILERFSAQQFPDLHSELNLSSLELGDSALYFCASSVAWGPGNTIYFGEGSWLTVV.

The CDR3: CAWSVGGRTETQYF. CDR3 DNA sequence: TGTGCCTGGAGTGTAGGCGGGAGAACAGAGACCCAGTACTTC. This sequence joins TRBV30 and TRBJ2-5, with 7 bases matching TRBD2. The V gene's germline CDR1 is GTSNPN and CDR2 SVGIG (reference sequence). V gave up 0 bases and J gave up 4 bases; unmatched junction bases: 5. The CDR3 spans 14 residues.

The CDR3 nucleotides read TGTGCCAGCAGTTACTCGACAGGTGCAGTCTTCCACGAGCAGTACTTC. Amino acid sequence: CASSYSTGAVFHEQYF. The chain joins TRBV6-5 to TRBJ2-7, with D perhaps matching TRBD1 (6 bases). The CDR3 is 16 residues long. Germline V lookup: CDR1 MNHEY, CDR2 SVGAGI. Trimming shortened V by 0 bases and J by 5 bases, and 17 bases separated the two germline ends.

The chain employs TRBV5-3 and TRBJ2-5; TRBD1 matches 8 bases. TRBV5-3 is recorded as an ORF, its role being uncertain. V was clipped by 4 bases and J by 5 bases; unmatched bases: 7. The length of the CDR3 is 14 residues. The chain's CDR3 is CARSRDRGRETQYF. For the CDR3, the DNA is TGTGCCAGAAGCCGAGACAGGGGAAGGGAGACCCAGTACTTC.

DNA for the CDR3: TGTGCCAGCAGTCCAACACAGGGAGGGAATCAGCCCCAGCATTTT. It specifies CASSPTQGGNQPQHF. The chain uses TRBV28 and TRBJ1-5; possible D gene TRBD1, 6 bases. Trimming removed 5 bases from V and 4 bases from J, with 15 bases in between. The germline gives CDR1 MDHEN, CDR2 SYDVKM. The CDR3 has 15 residues.

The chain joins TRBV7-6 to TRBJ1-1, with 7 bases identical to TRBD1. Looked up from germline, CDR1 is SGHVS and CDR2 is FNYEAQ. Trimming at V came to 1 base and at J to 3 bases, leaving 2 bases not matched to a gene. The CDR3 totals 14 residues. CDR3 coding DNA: TGTGCCAGCAGCTTAGGACAGGGTCACACTGAAGCTTTCTTT. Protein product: CASSLGQGHTEAFF.

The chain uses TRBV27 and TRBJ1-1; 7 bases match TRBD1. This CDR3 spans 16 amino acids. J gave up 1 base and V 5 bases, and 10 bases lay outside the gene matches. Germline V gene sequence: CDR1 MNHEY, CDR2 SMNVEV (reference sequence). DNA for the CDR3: TGTGCCAGCAGTCCCTCTCCGGGACAGCGGAACACTGAAGCTTTCTTT. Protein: CASSPSPGQRNTEAFF.

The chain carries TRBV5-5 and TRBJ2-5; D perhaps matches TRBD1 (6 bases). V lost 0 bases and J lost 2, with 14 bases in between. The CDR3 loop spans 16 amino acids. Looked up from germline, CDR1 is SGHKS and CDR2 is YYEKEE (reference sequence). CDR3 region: CASSLEGDPRQETQYF. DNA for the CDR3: TGTGCCAGCAGCTTGGAGGGGGACCCGCGGCAAGAGACCCAGTACTTC. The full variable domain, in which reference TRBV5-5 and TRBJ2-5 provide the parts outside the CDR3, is DAGVTQSPTHLIKTRGQQVTLRCSPISGHKSVSWYQQVLGQGPQFIFQYYEKEERGRGNFPDRFSARQFPNYSSELNVNALLLGDSALYLCASSLEGDPRQETQYFGPGTRLLVL.

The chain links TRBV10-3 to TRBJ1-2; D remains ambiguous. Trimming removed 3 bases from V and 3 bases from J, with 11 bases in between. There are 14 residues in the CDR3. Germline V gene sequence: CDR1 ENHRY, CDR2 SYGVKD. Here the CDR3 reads CAISDQQIHYGYTF. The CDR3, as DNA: TGTGCCATCAGTGATCAACAAATTCACTATGGCTACACCTTC.

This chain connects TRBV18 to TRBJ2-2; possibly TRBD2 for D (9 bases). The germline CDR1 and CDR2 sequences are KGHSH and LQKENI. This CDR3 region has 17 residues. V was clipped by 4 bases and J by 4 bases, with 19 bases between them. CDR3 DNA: TGTGCCAGCTCACGGGAGGCTAGCGGGACAGGCACCGGGGAGCTGTTTTTT. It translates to CASSREASGTGTGELFF.